This TCR beta chain was observed in a study of a mutant IDH1 vaccine in newly diagnosed glioma. Study outcomes and limitations: Pseudoprogression apparently lacked any relation to changes in top peripheral T cell clonotypes.

This clone showed up just a few times. The antigen remains unidentified. Per the germline V gene, CDR1 is SNHLY and CDR2 is FYNNEI. With 8 bases clipped from V and 4 bases from J, the junction kept 13 bases outside the gene matches. The length of the CDR3 is 17 residues. Data came from immunoSEQ multiplex PCR; TCRdb stores just in-frame clones and leaves some out. The sample lists around 60,000 clones, about 91% occurring once. Stated time point: baseline, week 1 (first vaccination visit). Described treatment: pre-vaccination baseline after standard-of-care therapy. The sequence was collected from a man in his fifties with glioma. Sequenced material: PBMCs, taken from a glioma patient treated with radiotherapy, temozolomide or both. V is TRBV2 and J is TRBJ2-5; 13 bases fit TRBD2. The CDR3 loop reads CASEGLAGLTRGETQYF. In DNA, the CDR3 is TGTGCCAGCGAGGGACTAGCGGGATTAACGAGGGGAGAGACCCAGTACTTC. Full variable domain (missing parts from reference TRBV2 and TRBJ2-5): EPEVTQTPSHQVTQMGQEVILRCVPISNHLYFYWYRQILGQKVEFLVSFYNNEISEKSEIFDDQFSVERPDGSNFTLKIRSTKLEDSAMYFCASEGLAGLTRGETQYFGPGTRLLVL.